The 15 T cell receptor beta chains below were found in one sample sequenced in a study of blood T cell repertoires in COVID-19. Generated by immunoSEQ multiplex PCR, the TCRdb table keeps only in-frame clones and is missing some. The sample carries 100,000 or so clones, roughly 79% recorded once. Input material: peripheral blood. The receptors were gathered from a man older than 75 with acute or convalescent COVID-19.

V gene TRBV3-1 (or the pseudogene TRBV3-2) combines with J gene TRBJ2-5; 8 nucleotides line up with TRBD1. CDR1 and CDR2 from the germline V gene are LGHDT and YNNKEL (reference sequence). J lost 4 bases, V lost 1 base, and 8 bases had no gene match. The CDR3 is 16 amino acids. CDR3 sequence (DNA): TGTGCCAGCAGCCAAGTTCGGACAGGGATCGCAGAGACCCAGTACTTC. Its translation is CASSQVRTGIAETQYF.

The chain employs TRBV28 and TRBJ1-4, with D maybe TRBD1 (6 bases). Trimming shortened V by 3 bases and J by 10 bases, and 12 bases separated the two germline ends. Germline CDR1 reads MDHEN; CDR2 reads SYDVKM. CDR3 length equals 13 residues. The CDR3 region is CASSFTGIGKLFF. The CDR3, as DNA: TGTGCCAGCAGTTTTACAGGGATTGGAAAACTGTTTTTT.

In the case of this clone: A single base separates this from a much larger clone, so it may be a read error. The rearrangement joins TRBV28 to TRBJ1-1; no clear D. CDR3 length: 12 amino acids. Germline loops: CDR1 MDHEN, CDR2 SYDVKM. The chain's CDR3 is CVSMGSPTEAFF. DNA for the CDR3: TGTGTCAGCATGGGCAGTCCCACTGAAGCTTTCTTT. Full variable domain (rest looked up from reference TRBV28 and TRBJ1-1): DVKVTQSSRYLVKRTGEKVFLECVQDMDHENMFWYRQDPGLGLRLIYFSYDVKMKEKGDIPEGYSVSREKKERFSLILESASTNQTSMYLCVSMGSPTEAFFGQGTRLTVV.

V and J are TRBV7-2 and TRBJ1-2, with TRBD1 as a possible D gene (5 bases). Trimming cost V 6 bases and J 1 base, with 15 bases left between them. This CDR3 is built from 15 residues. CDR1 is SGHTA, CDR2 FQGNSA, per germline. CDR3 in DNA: TGTGCCAGCAGTTCACCGATGGGACTTAACTATGGCTACACCTTC. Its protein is CASSSPMGLNYGYTF. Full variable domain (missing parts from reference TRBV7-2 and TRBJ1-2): GAGVSQSPSNKVTEKGKDVELRCDPISGHTALYWYRQSLGQGLEFLIYFQGNSAPDKSGLPSDRFSAERTGGSVSTLTIQRTQQEDSAVYLCASSSPMGLNYGYTFGSGTRLTVV.

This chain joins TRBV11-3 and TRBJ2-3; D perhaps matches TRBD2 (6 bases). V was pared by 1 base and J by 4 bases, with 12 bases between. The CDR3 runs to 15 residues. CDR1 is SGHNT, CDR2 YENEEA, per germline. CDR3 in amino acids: CASSLGGGNADTQYF. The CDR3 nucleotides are TGTGCCAGCAGCTTAGGTGGAGGGAATGCAGATACGCAGTATTTT.

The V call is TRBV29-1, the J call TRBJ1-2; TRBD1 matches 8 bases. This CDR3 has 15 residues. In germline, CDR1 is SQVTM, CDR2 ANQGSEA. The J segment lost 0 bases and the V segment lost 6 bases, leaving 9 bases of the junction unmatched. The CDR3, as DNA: TGCAGCGTGGCCGGGACAGGATCGGCTAACTATGGCTACACCTTC. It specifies CSVAGTGSANYGYTF.

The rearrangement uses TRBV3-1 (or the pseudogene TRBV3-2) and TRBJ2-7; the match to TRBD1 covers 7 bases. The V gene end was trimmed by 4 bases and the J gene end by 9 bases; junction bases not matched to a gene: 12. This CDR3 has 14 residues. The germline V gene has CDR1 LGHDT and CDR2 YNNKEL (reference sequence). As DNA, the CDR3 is TGTGCCAGCAGCCTCTCCGGGACAGATTCTAGGCAGTACTTC. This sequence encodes CASSLSGTDSRQYF.

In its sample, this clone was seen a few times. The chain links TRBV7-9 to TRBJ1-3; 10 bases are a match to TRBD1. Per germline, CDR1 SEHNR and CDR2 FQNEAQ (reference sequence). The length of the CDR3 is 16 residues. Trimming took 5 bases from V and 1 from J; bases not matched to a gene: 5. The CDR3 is CASSARQGASGNTIYF. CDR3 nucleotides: TGTGCCAGCAGCGCTCGACAGGGGGCTTCTGGAAACACCATATATTTT.

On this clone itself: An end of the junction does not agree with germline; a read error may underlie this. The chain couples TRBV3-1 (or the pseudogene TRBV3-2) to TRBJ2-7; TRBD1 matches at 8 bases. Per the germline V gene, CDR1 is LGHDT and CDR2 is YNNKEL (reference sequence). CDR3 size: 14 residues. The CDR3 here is CASSHRGFSHEQYF. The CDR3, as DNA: TGTGCCAGCAGTCACAGGGGGTTCTCCCACGAGCAGTACTTC.

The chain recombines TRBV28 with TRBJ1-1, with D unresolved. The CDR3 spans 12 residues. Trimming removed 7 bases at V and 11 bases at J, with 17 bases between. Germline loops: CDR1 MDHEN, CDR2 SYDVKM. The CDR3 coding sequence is TGTGCCAGCACCAAAAACAGAGAAAGGGCTTTCTTT. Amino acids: CASTKNRERAFF.

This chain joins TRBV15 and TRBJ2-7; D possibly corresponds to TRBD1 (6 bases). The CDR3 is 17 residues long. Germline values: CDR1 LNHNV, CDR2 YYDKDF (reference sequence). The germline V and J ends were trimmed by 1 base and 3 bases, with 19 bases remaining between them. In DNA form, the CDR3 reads TGTGCCACCAGCAGAGGGTCGAACAGGGACCAGGGCTACGAGCAGTACTTC. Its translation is CATSRGSNRDQGYEQYF.

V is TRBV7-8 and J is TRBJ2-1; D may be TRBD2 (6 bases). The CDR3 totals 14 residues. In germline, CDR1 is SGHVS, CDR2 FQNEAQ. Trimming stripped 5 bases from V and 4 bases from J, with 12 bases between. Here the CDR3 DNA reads TGTGCCAGCAGCCCAGGGACTTTTTACAATGAGCAGTTCTTC. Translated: CASSPGTFYNEQFF.

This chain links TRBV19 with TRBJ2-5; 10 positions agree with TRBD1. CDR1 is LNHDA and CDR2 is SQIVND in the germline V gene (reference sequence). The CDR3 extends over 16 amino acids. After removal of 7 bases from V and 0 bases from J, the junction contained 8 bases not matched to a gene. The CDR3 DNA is TGTGCCAGTAAAAAGGGACAGGGGCAGTACCAAGAGACCCAGTACTTC. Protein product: CASKKGQGQYQETQYF. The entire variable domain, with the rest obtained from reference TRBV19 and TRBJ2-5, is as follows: DGGITQSPKYLFRKEGQNVTLSCEQNLNHDAMYWYRQDPGQGLRLIYYSQIVNDFQKGDIAEGYSVSREKKESFPLTVTSAQKNPTAFYLCASKKGQGQYQETQYFGPGTRLLVL.

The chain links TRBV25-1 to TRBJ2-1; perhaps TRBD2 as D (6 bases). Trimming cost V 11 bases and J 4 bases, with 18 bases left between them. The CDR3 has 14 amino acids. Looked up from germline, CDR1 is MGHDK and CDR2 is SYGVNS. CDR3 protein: CAGPGLLIYNEQFF. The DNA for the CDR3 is TGTGCCGGACCGGGACTCCTTATATACAATGAGCAGTTCTTC.

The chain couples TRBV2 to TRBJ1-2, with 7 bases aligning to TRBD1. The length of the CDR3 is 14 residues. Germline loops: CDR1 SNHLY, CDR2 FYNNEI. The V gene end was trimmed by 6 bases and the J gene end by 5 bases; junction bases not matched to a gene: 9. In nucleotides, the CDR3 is TGTGCCAGCAGGATGACCGGGACAGCTTATGGCTACACCTTC. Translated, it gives CASRMTGTAYGYTF. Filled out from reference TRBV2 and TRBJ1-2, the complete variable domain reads EPEVTQTPSHQVTQMGQEVILRCVPISNHLYFYWYRQILGQKVEFLVSFYNNEISEKSEIFDDQFSVERPDGSNFTLKIRSTKLEDSAMYFCASRMTGTAYGYTFGSGTRLTVV.